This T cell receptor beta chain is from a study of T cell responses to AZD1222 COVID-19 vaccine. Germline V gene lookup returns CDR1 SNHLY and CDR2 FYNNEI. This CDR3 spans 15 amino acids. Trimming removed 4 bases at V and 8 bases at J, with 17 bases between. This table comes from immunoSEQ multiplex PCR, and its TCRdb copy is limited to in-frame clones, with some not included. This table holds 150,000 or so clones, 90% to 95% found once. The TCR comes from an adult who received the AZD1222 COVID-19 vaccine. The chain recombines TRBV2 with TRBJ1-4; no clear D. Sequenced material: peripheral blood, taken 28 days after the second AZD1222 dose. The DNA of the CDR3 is TGTGCCAGCAGTGCATCGGCTCCCGGACGGGAAAAACTGTTTTTT. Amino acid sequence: CASSASAPGREKLFF.